Each of the 2 T cell receptor beta chains below was sequenced from the same sample in a study of T cells after yellow fever vaccination. TCRdb analysed the 5' RACE reads with MiXCR anew, one entry per CDR3 protein. The table includes approximately 600,000 distinct CDR3 sequences, roughly 12% detected once. This material consisted of PBMCs, taken on the day of the yellow fever booster vaccination. The receptors were gathered from a man aged 25 to 40 who received the YFV17D yellow fever vaccine.

This clonotype came up a few times. This rearrangement joins TRBV5-1 to TRBJ2-1, with 10 bases aligning to TRBD2. The CDR3 is 16 residues long. The J segment lost 2 bases and the V segment lost 4 bases, leaving 6 bases of the junction unmatched. Germline V gene sequence: CDR1 SGHRS, CDR2 YFSETQ. CDR3 amino acids: CASSLTSGTTYNEQFF. For the CDR3, the DNA is TGCGCCAGCAGCCTCACTAGCGGGACTACCTACAATGAGCAGTTCTTC.

This clonotype was recorded a few times. This sequence joins TRBV7-2 and TRBJ2-3; D ambiguous. CDR3 length equals 15 residues. V was clipped by 3 bases and J by 13 bases, with 23 bases between them. CDR1 is SGHTA and CDR2 is FQGNSA in the germline V gene. The CDR3: CASSFSSQTLHPEYF. The CDR3 region has the DNA TGTGCCAGCAGCTTCTCATCACAAACATTACACCCGGAGTATTTT.